This TCR beta chain was found in a study of shared clonotypes between healthy human individuals. Libraries were prepared by immunoSEQ multiplex PCR; TCRdb keeps only in-frame clonotypes and omits some of them. The sample carries 1.5 million to 2.5 million clones, around 96% recorded once. Study-level points and caveats: The represented genetic and exposure-history diversity was limited by the small number of donors.

To note about this clone: What it binds is not known.

This CDR3 spans 13 amino acids. The V end lost 0 bases, the J end lost 6 bases, and 10 bases lay between the germline ends. The germline CDR1 and CDR2 sequences are SGDLS and YYNGEE. CD8 cells classed as naive were CD45RO-negative and positively selected for CCR7, excluding terminally differentiated effector memory CD45RA+ cells. Donors had no recently reported acute infections or vaccinations and were HIV-negative. The chain carries TRBV9 and TRBJ2-7; D is unresolved. The sequence came from a man aged 18 to 29 in good health. Sequencing was carried out using naive CD8+ T cells sorted from blood. The DNA for the CDR3 is TGTGCCAGCAGCGTAGACGGTGGCTCCGAGCAGTACTTC. Translation: CASSVDGGSEQYF. Looking up the rest from reference TRBV9 and TRBJ2-7 gives the full variable domain: DSGVTQTPKHLITATGQRVTLRCSPRSGDLSVYWYQQSLDQGLQFLIQYYNGEERAKGNILERFSAQQFPDLHSELNLSSLELGDSALYFCASSVDGGSEQYFGPGTRLTVT.